One and the same sample provided the 14 T cell receptor beta chains below, sequenced in a study of T cell responses to AZD1222 COVID-19 vaccine. Assay: immunoSEQ multiplex PCR; the TCRdb copy retains only in-frame clones and omits some. Of 95,000 to 100,000 clones listed, roughly 84% were seen once; the top ten hold around 1.5%. The source was peripheral blood, collected on day 0 of AZD1222 vaccination. These TCRs come from an adult in good health.

In its sample, this clone was seen a few times. The chain uses TRBV6-1 and TRBJ1-2; no reliable D call. This CDR3 region has 12 residues. The germline V gene encodes CDR1 MNHNS and CDR2 SASEGT. Trimming shortened V by 1 base and J by 9 bases, and 9 bases separated the two germline ends. The CDR3, as DNA: TGTGCCAGCAGTGAAGGTTTGGGTAGCTACACCTTC. Residues: CASSEGLGSYTF.

The chain employs TRBV30 and TRBJ1-2; no firm D call. CDR1 and CDR2 from the germline V gene are GTSNPN and SVGIG (reference sequence). V was pared by 0 bases and J by 9 bases, with 11 bases between. The CDR3 loop spans 12 amino acids. CDR3 sequence reads: CAWSVHLGSYTF. In DNA form, the CDR3 reads TGTGCCTGGAGTGTACACTTGGGGAGCTACACCTTC.

Turning to this clone: Since the CDR3 does not end with the conserved phenylalanine or tryptophan, this likely comes from a read error. Because the CDR3's place on the DNA is in doubt, the DNA is left out and the CDR3 is given as listed by TCRdb. This rearrangement joins TRBV21-1 to TRBJ1-1. TRBV21-1 is shown as a pseudogene. Inclusive of both ends, the CDR3 amounts to 12 amino acids. CDR3 in amino acids: CASSKAWGIFPL.

V usage is TRBV4-1 and J usage is TRBJ2-2; perhaps D is TRBD1 or TRBD2 (5 bases each). Germline CDR1 MGHRA, CDR2 YSYEKL. Trimming removed 0 bases from V and 5 bases from J, with 10 bases in between. There are 15 residues in the CDR3. CDR3 amino acids: CASSQDRGVTGELFF. CDR3 bases: TGCGCCAGCAGCCAAGATCGAGGGGTTACCGGGGAGCTGTTTTTT.

The gene calls are TRBV7-9 and TRBJ2-1; D possibly corresponds to TRBD2 (5 bases). Germline V gene lookup returns CDR1 SEHNR and CDR2 FQNEAQ (reference sequence). The CDR3 has 12 amino acids. Trimming left V 3 bases short and J 8 bases short, with 8 bases between. CDR3 DNA sequence: TGTGCCAGCAGCTTCACTAGGGATGAGCAGTTCTTC. Translation gives CASSFTRDEQFF. Drawing the rest from reference TRBV7-9 and TRBJ2-1, the complete variable domain is DTGVSQNPRHKITKRGQNVTFRCDPISEHNRLYWYRQTLGQGPEFLTYFQNEAQLEKSRLLSDRFSAERPKGSFSTLEIQRTEQGDSAMYLCASSFTRDEQFFGPGTRLTVL.

On this clone: One end of the junction fails to match germline, which may point to a read error. This chain connects TRBV27 to TRBJ2-7; D gene uncertain. This CDR3 region has 14 residues. The germline gives CDR1 MNHEY, CDR2 SMNVEV (reference sequence). The CDR3 nucleotides read TGTGCCAGCAGCTTATACGGCGGCCTCTACGAGCAGTACTTC. It yields the protein CASSLYGGLYEQYF.

The CDR3 coding sequence is TGTGCCAGCAGCCCCGCGCGCTTCGAGCAGTACTTC. This encodes CASSPARFEQYF. The J gene is TRBJ2-7, the V gene TRBV7-2; no clear D gene. V lost 5 bases and J lost 6, with 11 bases in between. Germline CDR1 SGHTA, CDR2 FQGNSA. There are 12 residues in the CDR3.

The chain employs TRBV18 and TRBJ1-3; maybe TRBD1 (6 bases). The CDR3 has 15 residues. Germline V CDR1 and CDR2: KGHSH, LQKENI. The V end lost 1 base, the J end lost 2 bases, and 9 bases lay between the germline ends. The CDR3, as DNA: TGTGCCAGCTCACCACTGGGGACAACTGGAAACACCATATATTTT. It translates to CASSPLGTTGNTIYF. The entire variable domain, with the rest obtained from reference TRBV18 and TRBJ1-3, is as follows: NAGVMQNPRHLVRRRGQEARLRCSPMKGHSHVYWYRQLPEEGLKFMVYLQKENIIDESGMPKERFSAEFPKEGPSILRIQQVVRGDSAAYFCASSPLGTTGNTIYFGEGSWLTVV.

The chain recombines TRBV18 with TRBJ1-4; 7 bases are a match to TRBD1. With 3 bases clipped from V and 4 bases from J, the junction kept 20 bases outside the gene matches. CDR1 is KGHSH, CDR2 LQKENI, per germline. The CDR3 runs to 20 residues. The CDR3 reads CASSPPGTVRGFALNEKLFF. The CDR3 nucleotides read TGTGCCAGCTCACCCCCCGGGACAGTTCGCGGATTCGCCCTTAATGAAAAACTGTTTTTT. The entire variable domain, with the rest obtained from reference TRBV18 and TRBJ1-4, is as follows: NAGVMQNPRHLVRRRGQEARLRCSPMKGHSHVYWYRQLPEEGLKFMVYLQKENIIDESGMPKERFSAEFPKEGPSILRIQQVVRGDSAAYFCASSPPGTVRGFALNEKLFFGSGTQLSVL.

This chain links TRBV28 with TRBJ2-7, with 9 bases aligning to TRBD1. The V segment lost 8 bases and the J segment 1 base; nucleotides outside the gene matches: 9. The CDR3 covers 15 residues. The germline V gene has CDR1 MDHEN and CDR2 SYDVKM. CDR3 loop: CASGLDRGWSYEQYF. For the CDR3, the DNA is TGTGCCAGCGGACTGGACAGGGGCTGGTCCTACGAGCAGTACTTC.

The rearrangement uses TRBV5-1 and TRBJ2-1; D possibly uses TRBD1 or TRBD2 (5 bases each). V was shortened by 1 base and J by 8 bases, with 19 bases between the two germline ends. CDR1 and CDR2 (germline): SGHRS, YFSETQ. The CDR3 sequence is 16 residues long. CDR3 residues: CASSLMWDGKQDEQFF. CDR3 bases: TGCGCCAGCAGCTTGATGTGGGACGGAAAACAGGATGAGCAGTTCTTC.

The chain recombines TRBV18 with TRBJ1-4, with D tentatively TRBD1 (6 bases). CDR1 KGHSH and CDR2 LQKENI come from the germline V gene. V gave up 0 bases and J gave up 2 bases, with 7 bases separating them. The CDR3 sequence is 15 residues long. CDR3 nucleotide sequence: TGTGCCAGCTCACCACCGGGGGGCACTAATGAAAAACTGTTTTTT. It is translated as CASSPPGGTNEKLFF.

V is TRBV12-5 and J is TRBJ1-1; weak D call: TRBD1 (6 bases). Trimming removed 3 bases at V and 5 bases at J, with 13 bases between. The germline gives CDR1 LGHNT, CDR2 FRNRAP. The CDR3 totals 14 residues. The CDR3 protein is CASGFPLTGTEAFF. The DNA for the CDR3 is TGTGCTAGTGGTTTCCCTTTGACAGGAACTGAAGCTTTCTTT.

V usage is TRBV6-2 or TRBV6-3 and J usage is TRBJ1-1, with a weak D call TRBD1 (6 bases). The V end lost 4 bases, the J end lost 8 bases, and 17 bases lay between the germline ends. The CDR3 is 14 amino acids. The germline CDR1 and CDR2 sequences are MNHEY and SVGEGT. CDR3 residues: CASSSRRQAGEAFF. Written as DNA, the CDR3 is TGTGCCAGCAGTTCAAGGCGACAGGCGGGGGAAGCTTTCTTT.